These 19 T cell receptor beta chains share one sample of origin, sequenced in a study of blood T cells in healthy people across ages. Primed by a sample-barcoded 5' primer and a J-beta primer mix, a second PCR proceeded for 7 to 11 cycles. One entry per CDR3 protein, called by TCRdb with MiXCR from the 5' RACE reads. The profile shows roughly 800,000 distinct CDR3 sequences, nearly 60% of them singletons. Sample: blood. Receptors originate from a man younger than 40 in good health.

Notes on this clonotype: The junction departs from the called germline gene at one end, perhaps through a read error. The rearrangement joins TRBV27 to TRBJ2-1; TRBD2 matches 8 bases. This CDR3 contains 14 residues. Per the germline V gene, CDR1 is MNHEY and CDR2 is SMNVEV (reference sequence). CDR3 amino acids: CASSLTSADNEQLF. DNA for the CDR3: TGTGCCAGCAGTTTGACTAGCGCGGACAATGAGCAGTTATTC.

In regard to this clonotype: A read error may produce the germline difference seen at one junction end. J is TRBJ1-1 and V is TRBV20-1; D gene uncertain. This CDR3 comprises 14 residues. Germline assignment: CDR1 DFQATT and CDR2 SNEGSKA (reference sequence). This CDR3 reads CGANLQKGDTEAFF. CDR3 sequence (DNA): TGCGGTGCTAACCTACAAAAGGGCGACACTGAAGCTTTCTTT.

This clonotype turned up a few times. The chain joins TRBV5-1 to TRBJ2-3; D not certain. V lost 0 bases and J 4 bases, leaving 9 bases between the germline ends. The CDR3 has 14 amino acids. CDR1 and CDR2 from the germline V gene are SGHRS and YFSETQ. CDR3 nucleotide sequence: TGCGCCAGCAGCTTGGGATCTAAATCAGATACGCAGTATTTT. Encoded protein: CASSLGSKSDTQYF. Using reference TRBV5-1 and TRBJ2-3 for the parts outside the CDR3, the full variable domain is KAGVTQTPRYLIKTRGQQVTLSCSPISGHRSVSWYQQTPGQGLQFLFEYFSETQRNKGNFPGRFSGRQFSNSRSEMNVSTLELGDSALYLCASSLGSKSDTQYFGPGTRLTVL.

V and J are TRBV10-3 and TRBJ2-3; 15 positions match TRBD2. V lost 5 bases and J lost 0; bases outside the gene matches: 9. The CDR3 runs 19 residues. The germline V gene encodes CDR1 ENHRY and CDR2 SYGVKD. The CDR3 protein is CAISSGTSGRTASTDTQYF. CDR3 DNA: TGTGCCATCAGTTCCGGGACTAGCGGGAGGACTGCTAGCACAGATACGCAGTATTTT.

The chain is built from TRBV27 and TRBJ2-3; D perhaps matches TRBD2 (6 bases). The CDR3 is made up of 17 amino acids. The V end lost 2 bases, the J end lost 3 bases, and 18 bases lay between the germline ends. In germline, CDR1 is MNHEY, CDR2 SMNVEV (reference sequence). The CDR3 sequence is CASSLRARGFRTDTQYF. Here the CDR3 DNA reads TGTGCCAGCAGTTTACGTGCCCGGGGGTTTAGAACAGATACGCAGTATTTT.

The chain has TRBV20-1 and TRBJ1-5; D remains unclear. V dropped 3 bases and J dropped 1 base, with 10 bases sitting between them. The V gene's germline CDR1 is DFQATT and CDR2 SNEGSKA (reference sequence). The CDR3 contains 14 residues. The CDR3 spells CSARFGGSNQPQHF. In DNA form, the CDR3 reads TGCAGTGCTAGGTTTGGAGGGAGCAATCAGCCCCAGCATTTT.

This clonotype has ten or more counts. This chain links TRBV11-1 with TRBJ2-1; TRBD2 agrees at 15 bases. Germline values: CDR1 SGHAT, CDR2 FQDESV (reference sequence). This CDR3 comprises 17 residues. Germline trimming cut 4 bases from V and 6 bases from J; bases unmatched to any gene: 7. In DNA form, the CDR3 reads TGTGCCAGCAGCTCGCTATGGACTAGCGGGAGGGGCAATGAGCAGTTCTTC. Its protein product is CASSSLWTSGRGNEQFF.

The CDR3 DNA reads as TGTGCCAGCAGCAAAGAGGGGGCCAGGGCCGAAACCCAAGAGACCCAGTACTTC. It specifies CASSKEGARAETQETQYF. The rearrangement uses TRBV21-1 and TRBJ2-5; the D call in the table, TRBD1, was not verified against the DNA. TRBV21-1 is a known pseudogene. The length of the CDR3 is 18 residues.

The chain joins TRBV20-1 to TRBJ2-3; TRBD2 matches 12 bases. The trim removed 8 bases at V and 2 bases at J, leaving 2 bases unmatched. The CDR3 contains 13 residues. CDR1 DFQATT and CDR2 SNEGSKA come from the germline V gene (reference sequence). The CDR3 nucleotides read TGCAGTCGACTAGCGGGAGACACAGATACGCAGTATTTT. The encoded protein is CSRLAGDTDTQYF.

This clonotype occurred a few times. The chain combines TRBV13 with TRBJ2-7, with a weak D call TRBD2 (5 bases). Germline-derived CDR1 and CDR2 are PRHDT and FYEKMQ (reference sequence). The CDR3 has 15 amino acids. V shed 4 bases and J shed 0 bases, with 13 bases lying between them. CDR3 loop: CASSSRERGSYEQYF. CDR3 sequence (DNA): TGTGCCAGCAGCTCCCGGGAACGGGGCTCCTACGAGCAGTACTTC.

The chain is built from TRBV6-1 and TRBJ2-5; 7 bases line up with TRBD2. Looked up from germline, CDR1 is MNHNS and CDR2 is SASEGT. V lost 1 base and J lost 2; bases outside the gene matches: 4. CDR3 length equals 15 residues. CDR3: CASSEGREGQETQYF. The CDR3 DNA sequence: TGTGCCAGCAGTGAAGGCAGGGAGGGTCAAGAGACCCAGTACTTC.

The rearrangement uses TRBV7-9 and TRBJ2-1; 7 nucleotides agree with TRBD1. Germline loops: CDR1 SEHNR, CDR2 FQNEAQ (reference sequence). V trimming: 5 bases; J trimming: 1 base; junction bases outside the gene matches: 5. The CDR3 extends over 15 amino acids. The CDR3 nucleotides read TGTGCCAGCAGCCCACCGGACAGGTCCTACAATGAGCAGTTCTTC. It yields the protein CASSPPDRSYNEQFF.

The chain links TRBV28 to TRBJ2-3; D unclear. Trimming took off 1 base at V and 0 bases at J, with 8 bases between the two ends. This CDR3 contains 15 residues. Germline V lookup: CDR1 MDHEN, CDR2 SYDVKM. The CDR3 DNA reads as TGTGCCAGCAGTTTATACCCAGCTAGCACAGATACGCAGTATTTT. Residues: CASSLYPASTDTQYF.

This clonotype was found a few times. The chain joins TRBV6-6 to TRBJ2-7; D not resolved. The CDR3 is 14 amino acids. V was trimmed by 2 bases and J by 4 bases, leaving 12 bases between them. From germline, CDR1 is MNHNY and CDR2 SVGAGI (reference sequence). CDR3 coding DNA: TGTGCCAGCAGTTACGATCGGGCAACGTACGAGCAGTACTTC. Amino acids: CASSYDRATYEQYF.

The V call is TRBV29-1, the J call TRBJ2-1, with TRBD2 as a possible D gene (5 bases). Germline V gene data show CDR1 as SQVTM and CDR2 as ANQGSEA. Trimming pared 6 bases from V and 9 bases from J, leaving 15 bases between. The CDR3 totals 12 residues. The CDR3 nucleotides read TGCAGCGTAGCGGAACTAGGAGGTGAGCAGTTCTTC. Protein: CSVAELGGEQFF.

The rearrangement uses TRBV27 and TRBJ1-2; 7 bases fit TRBD1. This CDR3 is 12 amino acids long. With V trimmed by 10 bases and J by 7 bases, 9 bases remained unmatched. Per the germline V gene, CDR1 is MNHEY and CDR2 is SMNVEV (reference sequence). CDR3 bases: TGTGCCACCCGACAGGGCGCCAGTGGCTACACCTTC. It yields the protein CATRQGASGYTF.

The chain uses TRBV29-1 and TRBJ2-5, with a tentative D call TRBD2 (6 bases). From germline, CDR1 is SQVTM and CDR2 ANQGSEA. This CDR3 comprises 12 residues. V lost 7 bases to trimming and J lost 0 bases, with 9 bases between them. CDR3 sequence (DNA): TGCAGCGGCGGGACTCACCAAGAGACCCAGTACTTC. Translation: CSGGTHQETQYF.

The rearrangement uses TRBV10-3 and TRBJ2-7; 9 bases match TRBD2. Trimming removed 7 bases from V and 2 bases from J; junction bases left unmatched: 3. CDR1 and CDR2 (germline): ENHRY, SYGVKD. The CDR3 spans 13 residues. CDR3: CAITSGATYEQYF. The DNA for the CDR3 is TGTGCCATCACTAGCGGGGCTACCTACGAGCAGTACTTC.

This chain uses TRBV7-9 with TRBJ2-1; 7 bases agree with TRBD1. The length of the CDR3 is 19 residues. Unmatched junction bases numbered 12, after V lost 1 base and J lost 0 bases. Germline-derived CDR1 and CDR2 are SEHNR and FQNEAQ (reference sequence). Here the CDR3 reads CASSLDRWGQTSSYNEQFF. As DNA, the CDR3 is TGTGCCAGCAGCTTAGATCGCTGGGGACAGACAAGCTCCTACAATGAGCAGTTCTTC.